This T cell receptor (beta chain) derives from a study of blood T cell repertoires in COVID-19. V shed 0 bases and J shed 0 bases, with 11 bases lying between them. CDR1 LGHDT and CDR2 YNNKEL come from the germline V gene (reference sequence). The CDR3 contains 16 residues. Using immunoSEQ multiplex PCR, the repertoire was profiled, and TCRdb retains in-frame clones only, with some absent. Among roughly 260,000 clones listed, around 90% were seen once. This clonotype was obtained from a woman between 18 and 29 years old who had recovered from COVID-19. Sequencing was carried out using PBMCs or T cells enriched from blood (not recorded which). The chain employs TRBV3-1 (or the pseudogene TRBV3-2) and TRBJ1-2; D is perhaps TRBD1 (5 bases). DNA of the CDR3: TGTGCCAGCAGCCAAGAAGTCCGGACAACTAACTATGGCTACACCTTC. Its translation: CASSQEVRTTNYGYTF.